This entry lists 16 T cell receptor beta chains sequenced from one sample in a study of T cell responses to AZD1222 COVID-19 vaccine. Profiled with immunoSEQ multiplex PCR; TCRdb holds only in-frame clones, not every one. The sample yields approximately 110,000 clones, around 90% seen once. The sample consisted of peripheral blood, taken on day 0 of AZD1222 vaccination. These receptors originate from an adult in good health.

This chain connects TRBV24-1 to TRBJ2-3, with TRBD2 matching 10 bases. The germline CDR1 and CDR2 sequences are KGHDR and SFDVKD. The CDR3 runs to 17 residues. V dropped 2 bases and J dropped 2; count of bases not matched to a gene: 6. The CDR3 nucleotides read TGTGCCACCAGTGATTCACCTAGCGGGGGACACACAGATACGCAGTATTTT. It yields the protein CATSDSPSGGHTDTQYF.

This clone has just one count. The rearrangement links TRBV7-3 to TRBJ2-1; 10 bases are shared with TRBD2. CDR1 is SGHTA and CDR2 is FQGTGA in the germline V gene. This CDR3 is built from 16 residues. Unmatched junction bases numbered 4, after V lost 4 bases and J lost 1 base. Here the CDR3 DNA reads TGTGCCAGCAGCTCAATAGCGGGAGGTTCCTACAATGAGCAGTTCTTC. Translated: CASSSIAGGSYNEQFF.

This clone appeared once. The chain joins TRBV7-9 to TRBJ1-6; D is possibly TRBD1 (6 bases). Trimming cost V 5 bases and J 15 bases, with 14 bases left between them. The CDR3 totals 12 residues. Germline values: CDR1 SEHNR, CDR2 FQNEAQ (reference sequence). CDR3 nucleotides: TGTGCCAGCAGCCTAGGGGGGGAACGCCTCCACTTT. Its translation is CASSLGGERLHF.

A few counts support this clone. V and J are TRBV7-9 and TRBJ2-7; possibly TRBD2 for D (6 bases). Per germline, CDR1 SEHNR and CDR2 FQNEAQ (reference sequence). The CDR3 contains 15 residues. V lost 5 bases and J 5 bases, leaving 19 bases between the germline ends. Here the CDR3 reads CASSTDLGGNHEQYF. The CDR3 region has the DNA TGTGCCAGCAGCACCGACCTCGGCGGGAACCACGAGCAGTACTTC. The variable domain in full, completed from reference TRBV7-9 and TRBJ2-7, reads DTGVSQNPRHKITKRGQNVTFRCDPISEHNRLYWYRQTLGQGPEFLTYFQNEAQLEKSRLLSDRFSAERPKGSFSTLEIQRTEQGDSAMYLCASSTDLGGNHEQYFGPGTRLTVT.

This clone has more than one count but fewer than ten. CDR3 loop: CASSTDREYGYTF. The CDR3 DNA is TGTGCCAGCAGTACGGACAGGGAGTATGGCTACACCTTC. The chain has TRBV5-4 and TRBJ1-2, with 8 bases fitting TRBD1. V gave up 5 bases and J gave up 5 bases; unmatched junction bases: 5. CDR1 SGHNT and CDR2 YYREEE come from the germline V gene (reference sequence). The CDR3 has 13 residues.

Only a few counts were recorded for this clone. This chain connects TRBV28 to TRBJ1-2, with 8 bases matching TRBD1. J lost 4 bases, V lost 1 base, and 2 bases had no gene match. This CDR3 is built from 14 residues. Per the germline V gene, CDR1 is MDHEN and CDR2 is SYDVKM. CDR3 in DNA: TGTGCCAGCAGTTTATCAGGGGGCGGCTATGGCTACACCTTC. Encoded protein: CASSLSGGGYGYTF.

CDR3 in amino acids: CASSLDPKVTDTQYF. In DNA, the CDR3 is TGTGCCAGCAGTTTAGACCCTAAGGTAACAGATACGCAGTATTTT. V is TRBV28 and J is TRBJ2-3; D gene uncertain. The CDR3 covers 15 residues. Looked up from germline, CDR1 is MDHEN and CDR2 is SYDVKM. V was clipped by 2 bases and J by 3 bases, with 12 bases between them.

This chain links TRBV3-1 (or the pseudogene TRBV3-2) with TRBJ2-7; weak D call: TRBD2 (6 bases). This CDR3 spans 15 amino acids. The V gene lost 2 bases and the J gene lost 5 bases, with 16 bases spanning the gap. Germline assignment: CDR1 LGHDT and CDR2 YNNKEL (reference sequence). The CDR3 DNA is TGTGCCAGCAGCCAAACGCGGACTAATCCGAACGAGCAGTACTTC. This translates into CASSQTRTNPNEQYF.

The genes are TRBV13 and TRBJ1-2; D ambiguous. The V end lost 0 bases, the J end lost 7 bases, and 9 bases lay between the germline ends. This CDR3 is 13 amino acids long. Germline V gene data show CDR1 as PRHDT and CDR2 as FYEKMQ (reference sequence). The CDR3 sequence: CASSLGSGLGYTF. CDR3 nucleotides: TGTGCCAGCAGCTTAGGGTCGGGCCTTGGCTACACCTTC.

This chain connects TRBV10-3 to TRBJ1-2, with a possible D match to TRBD1 (5 bases). CDR3 length equals 15 residues. The V gene lost 0 bases and the J gene lost 4 bases, with 12 bases spanning the gap. Germline loops: CDR1 ENHRY, CDR2 SYGVKD. The CDR3 here is CAISESGREVYGYTF. The CDR3 DNA sequence: TGTGCCATCAGTGAGTCGGGCAGGGAGGTCTATGGCTACACCTTC.

The chain combines TRBV2 with TRBJ1-1; tentatively, D is TRBD1 (5 bases). The V end was cut by 6 bases, the J end by 7 bases, with 18 bases between. This CDR3 region has 14 residues. Germline V gene sequence: CDR1 SNHLY, CDR2 FYNNEI. DNA of the CDR3: TGTGCCAGCAGGGTCTCTTTAGGGGCGAATGAAGCTTTCTTT. It translates to CASRVSLGANEAFF. Supplemented by reference TRBV2 and TRBJ1-1, the full variable domain reads EPEVTQTPSHQVTQMGQEVILRCVPISNHLYFYWYRQILGQKVEFLVSFYNNEISEKSEIFDDQFSVERPDGSNFTLKIRSTKLEDSAMYFCASRVSLGANEAFFGQGTRLTVV.

V gene TRBV2 combines with J gene TRBJ1-5; D is unresolved. This CDR3 is built from 14 residues. CDR1 and CDR2 from the germline V gene are SNHLY and FYNNEI. V was trimmed by 5 bases and J by 2 bases, leaving 10 bases between them. The CDR3 loop is CASSQDGGNQPQHF. The CDR3 DNA is TGTGCCAGCAGTCAAGACGGAGGCAATCAGCCCCAGCATTTT.

V gene TRBV7-2 combines with J gene TRBJ1-5; the D gene is possibly TRBD1 (6 bases). The germline V gene encodes CDR1 SGHTA and CDR2 FQGNSA. This CDR3 has 14 amino acids. Trimming shortened V by 1 base and J by 7 bases, and 11 bases separated the two germline ends. CDR3 nucleotides: TGTGCCAGCAGCTTAGATGGGACACAACAGCCCCAGCATTTT. It translates to CASSLDGTQQPQHF.

The V gene is TRBV29-1, the J gene TRBJ1-2; D not resolved. CDR1 and CDR2 (germline): SQVTM, ANQGSEA. V dropped 5 bases and J dropped 7 bases, with 17 bases sitting between them. The CDR3 runs 13 residues. The DNA of the CDR3 is TGCAGCGTTAATAAGGATTGGGGAGGTGGCTACACCTTC. This translates into CSVNKDWGGGYTF.

The gene calls are TRBV14 and TRBJ1-3, with D uncertain. There are 15 residues in the CDR3. V lost 5 bases to trimming and J lost 0 bases, with 11 bases between them. The V gene's germline CDR1 is SGHDN and CDR2 FVKESK. The CDR3 DNA sequence: TGTGCCAGCAGCACCCGAACCTTCTCTGGAAACACCATATATTTT. Encoded protein: CASSTRTFSGNTIYF.

The V gene is TRBV4-3, the J gene TRBJ1-2, with 7 bases matching TRBD1. Germline V gives CDR1 LGHNA, CDR2 YSLEER. After removal of 0 bases from V and 0 bases from J, the junction contained 4 bases not matched to a gene. There are 16 residues in the CDR3. The CDR3 DNA follows: TGCGCCAGCAGCCAAGATACCCAGGGGGCTAACTATGGCTACACCTTC. Amino acid sequence: CASSQDTQGANYGYTF.